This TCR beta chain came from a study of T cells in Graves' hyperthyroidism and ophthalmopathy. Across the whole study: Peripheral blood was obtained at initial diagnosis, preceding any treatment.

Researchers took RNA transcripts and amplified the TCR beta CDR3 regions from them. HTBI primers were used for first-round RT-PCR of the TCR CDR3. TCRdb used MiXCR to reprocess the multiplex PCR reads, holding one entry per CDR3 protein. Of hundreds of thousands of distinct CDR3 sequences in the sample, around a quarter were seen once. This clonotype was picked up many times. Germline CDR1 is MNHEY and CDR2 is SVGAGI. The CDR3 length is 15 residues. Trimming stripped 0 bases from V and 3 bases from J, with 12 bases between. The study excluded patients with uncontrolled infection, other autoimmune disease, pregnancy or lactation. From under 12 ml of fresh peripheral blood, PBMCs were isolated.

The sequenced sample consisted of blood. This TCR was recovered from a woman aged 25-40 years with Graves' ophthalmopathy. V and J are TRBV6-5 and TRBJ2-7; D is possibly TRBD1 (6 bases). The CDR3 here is CASSYSKRTDYEQYF. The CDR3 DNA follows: TGTGCCAGCAGTTACTCGAAGCGGACAGACTACGAGCAGTACTTC.